These 20 T cell receptor beta chains were sequenced from one sample in a study of shared clonotypes between healthy human individuals. The repertoire was sequenced with immunoSEQ multiplex PCR; TCRdb's copy has only in-frame clones and lacks some. The sample contains fewer than 3 million clones, 80% to 95% of which appear only once. Sequencing used naive CD4+ T cells from PBMCs. Sample subset: CD45RA+ positively selected. The receptors shown here come from a man younger than 35 in good health. Some clones in this sample may be carry-over from other donors' samples.

The rearrangement uses TRBV7-9 and TRBJ2-7; the match to TRBD2 covers 10 bases. The CDR3 length is 13 residues. V dropped 8 bases and J dropped 2; count of bases not matched to a gene: 3. Germline V gene lookup returns CDR1 SEHNR and CDR2 FQNEAQ (reference sequence). CDR3 coding DNA: TGTGCCAGCGGGACTAGCGTCACCTACGAGCAGTACTTC. It codes for CASGTSVTYEQYF.

This clone was seen only a few times. V and J are TRBV5-1 and TRBJ1-1, with D uncertain. The CDR3 runs 14 residues. V lost 0 bases and J 0 bases, leaving 6 bases between the germline ends. CDR1 SGHRS and CDR2 YFSETQ come from the germline V gene. The CDR3 here is CASSLATMNTEAFF. The CDR3 DNA sequence: TGCGCCAGCAGCTTGGCGACTATGAACACTGAAGCTTTCTTT.

The V and J genes are TRBV2 and TRBJ1-5; D is undetermined. V was trimmed by 6 bases and J by 4 bases, leaving 13 bases between them. Germline assignment: CDR1 SNHLY and CDR2 FYNNEI. The CDR3 length is 14 residues. The CDR3 loop is CASSLEPLNQPQHF. Written as DNA, the CDR3 is TGTGCCAGCAGCCTCGAACCTCTAAATCAGCCCCAGCATTTT. Full variable domain (missing parts from reference TRBV2 and TRBJ1-5): EPEVTQTPSHQVTQMGQEVILRCVPISNHLYFYWYRQILGQKVEFLVSFYNNEISEKSEIFDDQFSVERPDGSNFTLKIRSTKLEDSAMYFCASSLEPLNQPQHFGDGTRLSIL.

As concerns this clone: Other DNA sequences within the sample encode an identical CDR3. The J gene is TRBJ2-1, the V gene TRBV9; D may be TRBD1 (5 bases). V shed 7 bases and J shed 4 bases, with 9 bases lying between them. Germline V gene lookup returns CDR1 SGDLS and CDR2 YYNGEE. The CDR3 extends over 12 amino acids. DNA for the CDR3: TGTGCCAGCGGTGGGGCGTACAATGAGCAGTTCTTC. Protein sequence: CASGGAYNEQFF.

This sequence joins TRBV5-4 and TRBJ2-7; tentatively, D is TRBD1 (7 bases). V shed 3 bases and J shed 0 bases, with 13 bases lying between them. The germline gives CDR1 SGHNT, CDR2 YYREEE (reference sequence). CDR3 length: 15 amino acids. In DNA, the CDR3 is TGTGCCAGCAGCTCCAGGGGGGAGCTCTCCTACGAGCAGTACTTC. Amino acids: CASSSRGELSYEQYF.

The rearrangement links TRBV5-6 to TRBJ1-2; TRBD1 matches at 7 bases. The germline gives CDR1 SGHDT, CDR2 YYEEEE. There are 14 residues in the CDR3. Trimming took 3 bases from V and 4 from J; bases not matched to a gene: 6. As DNA, the CDR3 is TGTGCCAGCAGCTACGGGACAGAATCCTATGGCTACACCTTC. Translated, it gives CASSYGTESYGYTF. Complete variable domain (other parts from reference TRBV5-6 and TRBJ1-2): DAGVTQSPTHLIKTRGQQVTLRCSPKSGHDTVSWYQQALGQGPQFIFQYYEEEERQRGNFPDRFSGHQFPNYSSELNVNALLLGDSALYLCASSYGTESYGYTFGSGTRLTVV.

Points on this clone: Compared with germline, one end of the junction differs, possibly owing to a read error. CDR3 in amino acids: CASSYGLGGGSHEQYF. CDR3 coding DNA: TGTGCCAGCAGTTACGGGCTTGGGGGGGGCTCCCACGAGCAGTACTTC. The chain carries TRBV6-5 and TRBJ2-7; D perhaps matches TRBD2 (7 bases). This CDR3 comprises 16 residues. CDR1 MNHEY and CDR2 SVGAGI come from the germline V gene.

The V gene is TRBV5-4, the J gene TRBJ2-1; 13 bases fit TRBD2. V shed 6 bases and J 8 bases; nucleotides not matched to a gene: 8. CDR1 is SGHNT and CDR2 is YYREEE in the germline V gene (reference sequence). The CDR3 is made up of 15 amino acids. The CDR3 sequence: CASNPATSGRDEQFF. CDR3 coding DNA: TGTGCCAGCAACCCGGCAACTAGCGGGAGGGATGAGCAGTTCTTC.

For the CDR3, the DNA is TGTGCCAGCAGTTTAGGTTCTCTCTATGGCTACACCTTC. Its protein is CASSLGSLYGYTF. V usage is TRBV28 and J usage is TRBJ1-2; D gene unclear. The germline V gene encodes CDR1 MDHEN and CDR2 SYDVKM. The CDR3 consists of 13 residues. V was clipped by 2 bases and J by 4 bases, with 8 bases between them.

In its sample, this clone was seen once. V usage is TRBV29-1 and J usage is TRBJ1-1; D unclear. The germline gives CDR1 SQVTM, CDR2 ANQGSEA. V lost 5 bases and J 1 base, leaving 8 bases between the germline ends. The CDR3 is 12 residues long. CDR3 region: CSVRHGNTEAFF. The CDR3 DNA reads as TGCAGCGTTCGCCATGGGAACACTGAAGCTTTCTTT.

The chain couples TRBV28 to TRBJ2-7; TRBD1 matches 7 bases. Germline CDR1 and CDR2: MDHEN and SYDVKM. There are 15 residues in the CDR3. The trim removed 5 bases at V and 7 bases at J, leaving 14 bases unmatched. CDR3 DNA: TGTGCCAGCAGTATAAGCCGGGCTCCCAGGGGGGAGCAGTACTTC. It specifies CASSISRAPRGEQYF.

This rearrangement joins TRBV6-1 to TRBJ2-7; the D gene could be TRBD1 or TRBD2 (6 bases each). CDR1 is MNHNS and CDR2 is SASEGT in the germline V gene. Trimming stripped 0 bases from V and 1 base from J, with 16 bases between. The length of the CDR3 is 17 residues. The CDR3 spells CASSEAGWGAGSYEQYF. As DNA, the CDR3 is TGTGCCAGCAGTGAAGCGGGCTGGGGGGCAGGTTCCTACGAGCAGTACTTC.

The chain employs TRBV19 and TRBJ2-1, with 9 bases matching TRBD2. CDR1 and CDR2 (germline): LNHDA, SQIVND (reference sequence). This CDR3 is 13 amino acids long. The J segment lost 15 bases and the V segment lost 3 bases, leaving 9 bases of the junction unmatched. DNA for the CDR3: TGTGCCAGTAGTATTTCGGCTAGCGGGATACGGTTCTTC. It translates to CASSISASGIRFF. Filled out from reference TRBV19 and TRBJ2-1, the complete variable domain reads DGGITQSPKYLFRKEGQNVTLSCEQNLNHDAMYWYRQDPGQGLRLIYYSQIVNDFQKGDIAEGYSVSREKKESFPLTVTSAQKNPTAFYLCASSISASGIRFFGPGTRLTVL.

This CDR3 is CARPGTGNQPQHF. The CDR3 DNA is TGTGCCAGGCCCGGGACAGGCAATCAGCCCCAGCATTTT. The chain carries TRBV6-7 and TRBJ1-5, with TRBD1 identical over 7 bases. TRBV6-7 is designated an ORF whose function remains uncertain. The V and J ends lost 9 bases and 2 bases, in that order; junction bases with no gene match: 4. This CDR3 has 13 amino acids.

The rearrangement uses TRBV27 and TRBJ1-1; 7 bases agree with TRBD1. The CDR3 has 17 residues. V lost 4 bases and J lost 4; bases outside the gene matches: 15. Germline V CDR1 and CDR2: MNHEY, SMNVEV (reference sequence). The CDR3 region is CASSSRQGRGRSTEAFF. CDR3 bases: TGTGCCAGCAGTTCACGACAGGGCAGAGGACGGAGCACTGAAGCTTTCTTT.

The chain links TRBV12-5 to TRBJ2-3, with TRBD2 identical over 13 bases. CDR1 and CDR2 (germline): LGHNT, FRNRAP. CDR3 length equals 14 residues. V dropped 4 bases and J dropped 7; count of bases not matched to a gene: 2. DNA of the CDR3: TGTGCTAGTGGTTCCGGGACTAGCGGGAATACGCAGTATTTT. As protein: CASGSGTSGNTQYF. The whole variable domain, remainder taken from reference TRBV12-5 and TRBJ2-3, is DARVTQTPRHKVTEMGQEVTMRCQPILGHNTVFWYRQTMMQGLELLAYFRNRAPLDDSGMPKDRFSAEMPDATLATLKIQPSEPRDSAVYFCASGSGTSGNTQYFGPGTRLTVL.

This clone has just a few counts. This chain connects TRBV7-9 to TRBJ1-2, with D hard to call. This CDR3 is built from 13 residues. V was pared by 7 bases and J by 4 bases, with 13 bases between. Germline CDR1 reads SEHNR; CDR2 reads FQNEAQ (reference sequence). CDR3 residues: CASTSMGFYGYTF. DNA for the CDR3: TGTGCCAGCACCTCAATGGGCTTCTATGGCTACACCTTC.

The chain links TRBV9 to TRBJ1-2, with D possibly TRBD1 on 5 matching bases. The CDR3 has 14 amino acids. Germline V gene sequence: CDR1 SGDLS, CDR2 YYNGEE. The V end lost 0 bases, the J end lost 2 bases, and 8 bases lay between the germline ends. The CDR3 bases are TGTGCCAGCAGCGTAGTTTCAGGGAACTATGGCTACACCTTC. This encodes CASSVVSGNYGYTF.

The rearrangement joins TRBV5-1 to TRBJ2-1; D assignment may be TRBD1 or TRBD2 (5 bases each). V was trimmed by 4 bases and J by 1 base, leaving 12 bases between them. The CDR3 sequence is 15 residues long. The V gene's germline CDR1 is SGHRS and CDR2 YFSETQ. The CDR3 loop reads CASSASGTSYNEQFF. CDR3 DNA: TGCGCCAGCAGCGCATCGGGGACGTCCTACAATGAGCAGTTCTTC.

This clone was picked up one time. CDR3 nucleotides: TGTGCCAGCAGTTCCGACACGGGGCCTGGAAACACCATATATTTT. It encodes CASSSDTGPGNTIYF. The V and J genes are TRBV6-6 and TRBJ1-3; the D gene is possibly TRBD1 (5 bases). V lost 4 bases and J 2 bases, leaving 12 bases between the germline ends. The CDR3 covers 15 residues. CDR1 and CDR2 from the germline V gene are MNHNY and SVGAGI (reference sequence).